One sample yielded the 20 T cell receptor beta chains listed below, sequenced in a study of blood T cell repertoires in COVID-19. Repertoires were generated with immunoSEQ multiplex PCR, while TCRdb's copy carries only in-frame clones and drops some. The repertoire has approximately 140,000 clones, 84% of them found once; the top ten carry over 5%. Sequenced input: peripheral blood. Receptor source: a human donor in a cohort sampled during active COVID-19.

This clone was counted a single time. The rearrangement uses TRBV12-3 or TRBV12-4 and TRBJ1-2; 9 bases are a match to TRBD1. The CDR3 spans 13 residues. The J segment lost 8 bases and the V segment lost 3 bases, leaving 4 bases of the junction unmatched. The CDR3 DNA reads TGTGCCAGCAGTTTTAGACAGGGGGAAGGCTACACCTTC. Amino acids: CASSFRQGEGYTF.

This clone was observed a few times. The chain has TRBV6-5 and TRBJ2-5; 8 positions agree with TRBD1. From germline, CDR1 is MNHEY and CDR2 SVGAGI. The CDR3 runs 15 residues. After removal of 6 bases from V and 6 bases from J, the junction contained 12 bases not matched to a gene. The DNA of the CDR3 is TGTGCCAGCAGGGGACAGACAGGGGACCAGAAGACCCAGTACTTC. Its translation is CASRGQTGDQKTQYF.

This clone was detected a few times. V usage is TRBV9 and J usage is TRBJ2-7, with D perhaps matching TRBD2 (5 bases). The V gene lost 4 bases and the J gene lost 0 bases, with 17 bases spanning the gap. The CDR3 is made up of 16 amino acids. The germline V gene encodes CDR1 SGDLS and CDR2 YYNGEE. The DNA of the CDR3 is TGTGCCAGCAGCTCCGACCCTAGCCTATTCTCCTACGAGCAGTACTTC. This codes for CASSSDPSLFSYEQYF.

V and J are TRBV6-5 and TRBJ2-7, with 9 bases matching TRBD1. CDR1 MNHEY and CDR2 SVGAGI come from the germline V gene. The CDR3 is made up of 15 amino acids. The V segment lost 6 bases and the J segment 3 bases; nucleotides outside the gene matches: 9. As DNA, the CDR3 is TGTGCCAGCAGCATAGTCCCGGGACAGGGCTACGAGCAGTACTTC. Its translation is CASSIVPGQGYEQYF.

This chain uses TRBV7-3 with TRBJ2-3; weak D call: TRBD2 (5 bases). This CDR3 has 13 residues. CDR1 and CDR2 from the germline V gene are SGHTA and FQGTGA. Trimming left V 2 bases short and J 5 bases short, with 8 bases between. DNA of the CDR3: TGTGCCAGCAGCTTAGGTGAGGGAGATACGCAGTATTTT. Translating it yields CASSLGEGDTQYF.

This sequence joins TRBV5-1 and TRBJ2-5; 9 nucleotides match TRBD2. CDR1 and CDR2 (germline): SGHRS, YFSETQ. With V trimmed by 0 bases and J by 0 bases, 6 bases remained unmatched. The length of the CDR3 is 17 residues. The CDR3 DNA sequence: TGCGCCAGCAGCTTGGAAGAGGCGGGGGGGTACCAAGAGACCCAGTACTTC. Its protein product is CASSLEEAGGYQETQYF.

The chain uses TRBV13 and TRBJ2-2, with TRBD2 identical over 11 bases. Germline CDR1 is PRHDT and CDR2 is FYEKMQ (reference sequence). CDR3 length equals 17 residues. The J segment lost 2 bases and the V segment lost 5 bases, leaving 7 bases of the junction unmatched. CDR3 loop: CASSQRGLADNTGELFF. Here the CDR3 DNA reads TGTGCCAGCAGCCAACGGGGACTAGCGGATAACACCGGGGAGCTGTTTTTT.

This rearrangement joins TRBV6-5 to TRBJ1-1; D ambiguous. Trimming cost V 8 bases and J 3 bases, with 10 bases left between them. The germline V gene has CDR1 MNHEY and CDR2 SVGAGI. This CDR3 has 12 amino acids. The CDR3 nucleotides read TGTGCCAGCTTCGGTCCGCACACTGAAGCTTTCTTT. Translation: CASFGPHTEAFF.

The rearrangement links TRBV4-3 to TRBJ2-3, with 7 bases fitting TRBD2. CDR3 length: 17 residues. From germline, CDR1 is LGHNA and CDR2 YSLEER. V shed 1 base and J 0 bases; nucleotides not matched to a gene: 7. CDR3 sequence: CASSQGLGLSSTDTQYF. The CDR3 bases are TGCGCCAGCAGCCAAGGTCTGGGACTATCTAGCACAGATACGCAGTATTTT.

This chain uses TRBV7-3 with TRBJ2-1; D unresolved. Germline V gives CDR1 SGHTA, CDR2 FQGTGA. The length of the CDR3 is 15 residues. Trimming shortened V by 3 bases and J by 1 base, and 10 bases separated the two germline ends. The CDR3 bases are TGTGCCAGCAGCTTCTCCTGGAGATCCTACAATGAGCAGTTCTTC. Translation: CASSFSWRSYNEQFF. Full variable domain (outside the CDR3, taken from reference TRBV7-3 and TRBJ2-1): GAGVSQTPSNKVTEKGKYVELRCDPISGHTALYWYRQSLGQGPEFLIYFQGTGAADDSGLPNDRFFAVRPEGSVSTLKIQRTERGDSAVYLCASSFSWRSYNEQFFGPGTRLTVL.

The J gene is TRBJ1-1, the V gene TRBV7-9; 8 positions agree with TRBD1. After removal of 1 base from V and 4 bases from J, the junction contained 8 bases not matched to a gene. Germline V gives CDR1 SEHNR, CDR2 FQNEAQ (reference sequence). The CDR3 extends over 16 amino acids. In nucleotides, the CDR3 is TGTGCCAGCAGCTTAGGCGACAGGGGAAGGTCCACTGAAGCTTTCTTT. Translated, it gives CASSLGDRGRSTEAFF.

This clone was seen a handful of times. The J gene is TRBJ1-6, the V gene TRBV7-2; 9 bases line up with TRBD1. Trimming at V came to 5 bases and at J to 8 bases, leaving 4 bases not matched to a gene. CDR1 and CDR2 from the germline V gene are SGHTA and FQGNSA. This CDR3 contains 14 residues. The CDR3 reads CASSEGQGYSPLHF. The CDR3 bases are TGTGCCAGCAGCGAGGGACAGGGCTATTCACCCCTCCACTTT.

The chain combines TRBV3-1 (or the pseudogene TRBV3-2) with TRBJ2-1, with 11 nucleotides matching TRBD2. Trimming removed 2 bases from V and 4 bases from J; junction bases left unmatched: 4. From germline, CDR1 is LGHDT and CDR2 YNNKEL (reference sequence). The CDR3 is 16 residues long. CDR3 in DNA: TGTGCCAGCAGCCAATCAGGACTAGCGGGTTACAATGAGCAGTTCTTC. This sequence encodes CASSQSGLAGYNEQFF.

J is TRBJ2-3 and V is TRBV7-8; 11 nucleotides align to TRBD2. Germline assignment: CDR1 SGHVS and CDR2 FQNEAQ. This CDR3 spans 16 amino acids. Trimming at V came to 8 bases and at J to 6 bases, leaving 13 bases not matched to a gene. The CDR3 DNA follows: TGTGCCAGCTCCCTCGCCCTAGCGGGGGGTGGTGATACGCAGTATTTT. It codes for CASSLALAGGGDTQYF.

The V call is TRBV5-4, the J call TRBJ2-2, with no clear D. Per the germline V gene, CDR1 is SGHNT and CDR2 is YYREEE (reference sequence). This CDR3 is 14 amino acids long. V was shortened by 1 base and J by 1 base, with 5 bases between the two germline ends. CDR3 in amino acids: CASSLTMNTGELFF. DNA of the CDR3: TGTGCCAGCAGCTTGACTATGAACACCGGGGAGCTGTTTTTT.

This chain joins TRBV6-2 or TRBV6-3 and TRBJ2-3; 7 bases fit TRBD2. The CDR3 extends over 17 amino acids. Looked up from germline, CDR1 is MNHEY and CDR2 is SVGEGT. The V gene end was trimmed by 2 bases and the J gene end by 4 bases; junction bases not matched to a gene: 12. CDR3 amino acids: CASSYPLGGSRADTQYF. The CDR3 DNA reads as TGTGCCAGCAGTTACCCGCTCGGGGGGAGTAGGGCAGATACGCAGTATTTT.

This chain joins TRBV7-2 and TRBJ1-6, with 9 bases fitting TRBD1. J gave up 7 bases and V 1 base, and 11 bases lay outside the gene matches. Germline CDR1 reads SGHTA; CDR2 reads FQGNSA. The CDR3 is 18 amino acids. The CDR3 region has the DNA TGTGCCAGCAGCTTAGGTCCTCCGTCCGGGACAGGGAATTCACCCCTCCACTTT. As protein: CASSLGPPSGTGNSPLHF.

The chain has TRBV29-1 and TRBJ2-3; 10 bases are shared with TRBD1. The trim removed 3 bases at V and 5 bases at J, leaving 8 bases unmatched. Germline CDR1 is SQVTM and CDR2 is ANQGSEA. The CDR3 runs to 15 residues. The CDR3 loop is CSVEVTGGEGDTQYF. The CDR3, as DNA: TGCAGCGTTGAGGTGACAGGGGGCGAGGGAGATACGCAGTATTTT.

The gene calls are TRBV18 and TRBJ1-2; 9 bases are shared with TRBD1. CDR1 is KGHSH and CDR2 is LQKENI in the germline V gene. V was clipped by 3 bases and J by 8 bases; unmatched bases: 4. The CDR3 extends over 13 amino acids. The DNA of the CDR3 is TGTGCCAGCTCACCCGGGACAGGGAACGGCTACACCTTC. Translated, it gives CASSPGTGNGYTF.

This chain uses TRBV9 with TRBJ1-2; a possible D gene is TRBD1 (6 bases). The CDR3 contains 15 residues. The ends were cut back, 4 bases at V and 4 bases at J, with 17 bases in the middle. Germline assignment: CDR1 SGDLS and CDR2 YYNGEE. In DNA form, the CDR3 reads TGTGCCAGCAGCCCCGGATGGGACATTTTCTATGGCTACACCTTC. This encodes CASSPGWDIFYGYTF. Combining the CDR3 with reference TRBV9 and TRBJ1-2 gives the whole variable domain DSGVTQTPKHLITATGQRVTLRCSPRSGDLSVYWYQQSLDQGLQFLIQYYNGEERAKGNILERFSAQQFPDLHSELNLSSLELGDSALYFCASSPGWDIFYGYTFGSGTRLTVV.